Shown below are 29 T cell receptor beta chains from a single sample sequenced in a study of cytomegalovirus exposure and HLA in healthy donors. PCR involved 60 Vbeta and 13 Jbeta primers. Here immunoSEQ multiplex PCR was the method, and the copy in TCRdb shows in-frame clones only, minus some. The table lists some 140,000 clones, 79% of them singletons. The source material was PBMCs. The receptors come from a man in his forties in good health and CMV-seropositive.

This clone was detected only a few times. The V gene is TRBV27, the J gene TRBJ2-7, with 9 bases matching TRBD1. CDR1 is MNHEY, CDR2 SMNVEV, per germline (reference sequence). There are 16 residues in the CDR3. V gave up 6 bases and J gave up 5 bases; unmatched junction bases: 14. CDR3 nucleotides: TGTGCCAGCAGGCGCGGACCGGGACAGGGAACCCACGAGCAGTACTTC. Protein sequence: CASRRGPGQGTHEQYF.

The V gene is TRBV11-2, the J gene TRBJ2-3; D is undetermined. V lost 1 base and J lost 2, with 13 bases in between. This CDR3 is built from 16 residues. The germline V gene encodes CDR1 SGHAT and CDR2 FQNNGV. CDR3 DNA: TGTGCCAGCAGCTTAGCGGGTTATAAGATCACAGATACGCAGTATTTT. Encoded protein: CASSLAGYKITDTQYF.

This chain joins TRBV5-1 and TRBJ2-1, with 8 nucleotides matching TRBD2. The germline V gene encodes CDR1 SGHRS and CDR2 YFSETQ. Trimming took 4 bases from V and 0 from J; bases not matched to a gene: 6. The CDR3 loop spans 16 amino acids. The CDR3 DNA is TGCGCCAGCAGCCAAATAGCGGGGAGCTCCTACAATGAGCAGTTCTTC. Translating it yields CASSQIAGSSYNEQFF.

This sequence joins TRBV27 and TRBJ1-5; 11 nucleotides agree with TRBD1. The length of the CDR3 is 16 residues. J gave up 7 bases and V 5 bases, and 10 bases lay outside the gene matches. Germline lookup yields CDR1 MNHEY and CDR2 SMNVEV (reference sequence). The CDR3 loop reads CASSRGTGGMGQPQHF. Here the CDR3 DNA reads TGTGCCAGCAGTCGAGGGACAGGGGGAATGGGGCAGCCCCAGCATTTT.

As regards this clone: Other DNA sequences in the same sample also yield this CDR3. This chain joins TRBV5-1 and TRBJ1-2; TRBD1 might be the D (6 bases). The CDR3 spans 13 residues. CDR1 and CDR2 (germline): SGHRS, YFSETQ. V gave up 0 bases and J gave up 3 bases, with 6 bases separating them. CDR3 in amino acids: CASSLEGDYGYTF. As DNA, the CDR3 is TGCGCCAGCAGCTTGGAGGGGGACTATGGCTACACCTTC.

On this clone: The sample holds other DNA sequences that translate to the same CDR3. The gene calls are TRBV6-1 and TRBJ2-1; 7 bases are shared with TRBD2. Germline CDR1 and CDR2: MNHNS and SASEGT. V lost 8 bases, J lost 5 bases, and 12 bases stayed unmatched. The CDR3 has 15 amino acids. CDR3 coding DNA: TGTGCCAGCCAAAGCTGGACTAGGGCCCACAATGAGCAGTTCTTC. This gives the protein CASQSWTRAHNEQFF.

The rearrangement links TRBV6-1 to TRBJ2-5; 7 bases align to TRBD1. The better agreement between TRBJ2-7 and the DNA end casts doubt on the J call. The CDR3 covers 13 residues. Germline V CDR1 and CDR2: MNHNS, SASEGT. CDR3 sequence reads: CASSRQGDYEQYF. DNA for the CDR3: TGTGCCAGCAGCCGACAGGGAGACTACGAGCAGTACTTC.

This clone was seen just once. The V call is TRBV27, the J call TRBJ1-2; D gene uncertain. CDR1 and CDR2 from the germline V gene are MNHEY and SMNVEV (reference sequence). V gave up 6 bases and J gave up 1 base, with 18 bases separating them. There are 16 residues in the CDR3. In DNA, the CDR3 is TGTGCCAGCAGCTCCCTGGAGGCAGCCTATAACTATGGCTACACCTTC. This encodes CASSSLEAAYNYGYTF.

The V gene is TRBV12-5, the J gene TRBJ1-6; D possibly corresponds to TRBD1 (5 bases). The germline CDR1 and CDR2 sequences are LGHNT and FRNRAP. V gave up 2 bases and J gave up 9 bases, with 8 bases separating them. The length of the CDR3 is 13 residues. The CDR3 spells CASGLTGGSPLHF. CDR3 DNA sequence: TGTGCTAGTGGTTTGACAGGCGGTTCACCCCTCCACTTT. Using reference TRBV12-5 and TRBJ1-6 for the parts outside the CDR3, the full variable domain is DARVTQTPRHKVTEMGQEVTMRCQPILGHNTVFWYRQTMMQGLELLAYFRNRAPLDDSGMPKDRFSAEMPDATLATLKIQPSEPRDSAVYFCASGLTGGSPLHFGNGTRLTVT.

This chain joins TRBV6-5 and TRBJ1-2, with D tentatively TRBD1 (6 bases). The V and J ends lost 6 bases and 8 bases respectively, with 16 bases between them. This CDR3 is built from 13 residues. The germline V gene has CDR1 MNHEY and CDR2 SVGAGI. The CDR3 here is CASSPPEGVGYTF. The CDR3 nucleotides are TGTGCCAGCAGCCCCCCAGAGGGGGTAGGCTACACCTTC.

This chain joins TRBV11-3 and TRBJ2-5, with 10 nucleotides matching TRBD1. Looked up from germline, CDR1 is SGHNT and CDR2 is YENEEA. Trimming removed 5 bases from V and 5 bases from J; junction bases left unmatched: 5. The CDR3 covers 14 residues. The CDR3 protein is CASSVGQGMETQYF. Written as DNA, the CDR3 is TGTGCCAGCAGCGTGGGACAGGGGATGGAGACCCAGTACTTC.

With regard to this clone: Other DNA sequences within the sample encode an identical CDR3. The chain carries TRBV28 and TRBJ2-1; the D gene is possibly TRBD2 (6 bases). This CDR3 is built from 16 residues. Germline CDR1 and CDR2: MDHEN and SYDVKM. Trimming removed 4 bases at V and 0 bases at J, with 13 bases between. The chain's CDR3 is CASSSPSESSYNEQFF. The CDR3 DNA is TGTGCCAGCAGTTCACCTAGCGAGAGCTCCTACAATGAGCAGTTCTTC.

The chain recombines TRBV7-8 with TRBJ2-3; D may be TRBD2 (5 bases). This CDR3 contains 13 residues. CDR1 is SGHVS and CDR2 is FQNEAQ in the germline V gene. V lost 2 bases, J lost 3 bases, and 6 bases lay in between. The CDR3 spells CASSLRETDTQYF. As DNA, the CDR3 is TGTGCCAGCAGCTTAAGGGAGACAGATACGCAGTATTTT.

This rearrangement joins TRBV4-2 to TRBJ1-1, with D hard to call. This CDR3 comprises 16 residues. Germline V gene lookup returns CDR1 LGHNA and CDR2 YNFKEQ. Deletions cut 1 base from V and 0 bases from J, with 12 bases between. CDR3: CASSQGASRLNTEAFF. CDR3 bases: TGTGCCAGCAGCCAAGGAGCAAGTCGCTTGAACACTGAAGCTTTCTTT.

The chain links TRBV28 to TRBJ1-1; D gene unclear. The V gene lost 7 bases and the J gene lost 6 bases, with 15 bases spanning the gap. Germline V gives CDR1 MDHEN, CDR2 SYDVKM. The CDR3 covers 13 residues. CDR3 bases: TGTGCCAGCAAGAGAGGAGTACGCGCTGAAGCTTTCTTT. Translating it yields CASKRGVRAEAFF. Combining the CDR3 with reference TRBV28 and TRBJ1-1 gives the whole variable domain DVKVTQSSRYLVKRTGEKVFLECVQDMDHENMFWYRQDPGLGLRLIYFSYDVKMKEKGDIPEGYSVSREKKERFSLILESASTNQTSMYLCASKRGVRAEAFFGQGTRLTVV.

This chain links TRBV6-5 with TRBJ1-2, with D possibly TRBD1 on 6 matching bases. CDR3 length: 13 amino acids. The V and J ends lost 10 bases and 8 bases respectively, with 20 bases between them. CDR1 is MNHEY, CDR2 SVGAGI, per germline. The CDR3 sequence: CAMLLIQGMGYTF. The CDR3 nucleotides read TGTGCCATGCTCTTAATACAGGGAATGGGCTACACCTTC.

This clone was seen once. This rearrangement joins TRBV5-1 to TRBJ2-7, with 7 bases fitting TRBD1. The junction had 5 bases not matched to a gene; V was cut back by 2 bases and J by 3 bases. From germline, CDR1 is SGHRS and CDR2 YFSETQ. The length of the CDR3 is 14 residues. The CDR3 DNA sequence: TGCGCCAGCAGCTTCGGACAGGATATCTACGAGCAGTACTTC. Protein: CASSFGQDIYEQYF. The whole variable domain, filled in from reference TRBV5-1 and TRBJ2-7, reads KAGVTQTPRYLIKTRGQQVTLSCSPISGHRSVSWYQQTPGQGLQFLFEYFSETQRNKGNFPGRFSGRQFSNSRSEMNVSTLELGDSALYLCASSFGQDIYEQYFGPGTRLTVT.

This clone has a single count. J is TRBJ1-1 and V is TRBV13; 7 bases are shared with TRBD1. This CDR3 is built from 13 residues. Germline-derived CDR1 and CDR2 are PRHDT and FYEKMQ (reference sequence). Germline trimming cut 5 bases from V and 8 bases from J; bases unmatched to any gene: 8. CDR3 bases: TGTGCCAGCAGCACCGGGACAGCCCCAGAAGCTTTCTTT. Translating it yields CASSTGTAPEAFF.

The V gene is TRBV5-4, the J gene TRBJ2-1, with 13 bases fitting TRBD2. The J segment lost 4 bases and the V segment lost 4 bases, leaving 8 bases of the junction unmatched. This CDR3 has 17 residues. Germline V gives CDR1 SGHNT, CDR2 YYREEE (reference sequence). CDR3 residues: CASSGYGLAGVYNEQFF. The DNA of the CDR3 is TGTGCCAGCAGCGGCTACGGACTAGCGGGAGTTTACAATGAGCAGTTCTTC.

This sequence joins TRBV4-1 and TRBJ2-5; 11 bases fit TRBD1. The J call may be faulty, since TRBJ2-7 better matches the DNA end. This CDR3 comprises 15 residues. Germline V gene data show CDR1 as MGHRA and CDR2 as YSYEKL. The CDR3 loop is CASSPGQGATYEQYF. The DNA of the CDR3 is TGCGCCAGCAGCCCAGGACAGGGGGCGACCTACGAGCAGTACTTC.

CDR3 sequence: CASSLDSDYGYTF. CDR3 sequence (DNA): TGCGCCAGCAGCTTGGATTCAGACTATGGCTACACCTTC. J is TRBJ1-2 and V is TRBV5-1; D gene uncertain. Germline V gene lookup returns CDR1 SGHRS and CDR2 YFSETQ. The CDR3 is 13 residues long. Trimming cost V 0 bases and J 3 bases, with 6 bases left between them.

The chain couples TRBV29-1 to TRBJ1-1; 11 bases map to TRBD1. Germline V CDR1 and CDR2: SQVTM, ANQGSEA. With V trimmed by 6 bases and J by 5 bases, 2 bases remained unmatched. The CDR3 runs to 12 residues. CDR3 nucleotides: TGCAGCGTAGGACAGGGGGCAACTGAAGCTTTCTTT. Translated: CSVGQGATEAFF.

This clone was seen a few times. This chain's CDR3 is CASSQRTGVVNTEAFF. DNA for the CDR3: TGTGCCAGCAGTCAGAGGACAGGGGTTGTGAACACTGAAGCTTTCTTT. This chain uses TRBV27 with TRBJ1-1; 9 nucleotides match TRBD1. CDR3 size: 16 residues. Germline-derived CDR1 and CDR2 are MNHEY and SMNVEV (reference sequence). The V and J ends lost 5 bases and 0 bases, in that order; junction bases with no gene match: 7.

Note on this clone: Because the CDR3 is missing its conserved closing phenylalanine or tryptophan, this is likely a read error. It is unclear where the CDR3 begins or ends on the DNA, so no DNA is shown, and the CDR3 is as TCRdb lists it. CDR3 in amino acids: CASRLEGGVSP. This chain links TRBV12-2 with TRBJ2-7; the DNA was not used to check the table's D call, TRBD2. TRBV12-2 has pseudogene status. The CDR3 is made up of 11 amino acids, end residues included.

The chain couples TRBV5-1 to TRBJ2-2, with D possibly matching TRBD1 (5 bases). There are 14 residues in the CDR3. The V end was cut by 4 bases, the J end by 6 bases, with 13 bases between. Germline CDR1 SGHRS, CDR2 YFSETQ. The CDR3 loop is CASSRAGSPGELFF. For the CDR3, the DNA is TGCGCCAGCAGCCGGGCAGGGTCCCCCGGGGAGCTGTTTTTT.

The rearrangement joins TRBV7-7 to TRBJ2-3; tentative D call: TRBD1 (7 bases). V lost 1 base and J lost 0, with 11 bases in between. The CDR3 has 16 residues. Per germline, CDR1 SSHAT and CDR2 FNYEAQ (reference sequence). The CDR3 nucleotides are TGTGCCAGCAGCTTAGTCCCAGGGGGGAGCACAGATACGCAGTATTTT. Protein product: CASSLVPGGSTDTQYF.

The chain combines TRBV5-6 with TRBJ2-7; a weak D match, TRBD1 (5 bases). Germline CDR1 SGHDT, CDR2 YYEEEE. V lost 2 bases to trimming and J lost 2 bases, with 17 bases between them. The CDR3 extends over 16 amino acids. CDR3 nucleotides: TGTGCCAGCAGCTTCGGCTCAGGGATTTCTACCTACGAGCAGTACTTC. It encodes CASSFGSGISTYEQYF.

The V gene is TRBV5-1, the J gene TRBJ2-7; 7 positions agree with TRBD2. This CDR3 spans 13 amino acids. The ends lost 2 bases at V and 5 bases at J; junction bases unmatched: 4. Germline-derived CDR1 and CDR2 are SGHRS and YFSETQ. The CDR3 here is CASSFGGMNEQYF. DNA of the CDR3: TGCGCCAGCAGCTTCGGGGGGATGAACGAGCAGTACTTC.

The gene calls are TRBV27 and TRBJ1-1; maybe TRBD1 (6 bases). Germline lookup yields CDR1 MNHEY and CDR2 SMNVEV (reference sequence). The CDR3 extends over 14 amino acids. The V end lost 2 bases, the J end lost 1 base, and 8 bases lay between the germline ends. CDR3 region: CASSLSRGNTEAFF. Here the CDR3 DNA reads TGTGCCAGCAGTTTAAGCAGGGGGAACACTGAAGCTTTCTTT.